The 29 T cell receptor beta chains in this list originate from one sample, sequenced in a study of shared clonotypes between healthy human individuals. Clones were read by immunoSEQ multiplex PCR, and TCRdb kept only the in-frame ones, dropping some. The sample holds a few million clones, roughly 92% seen once. The source material was naive CD4+ T cells sorted from blood. Subset given: CD45RA+ positively selected. The receptor set was obtained from a man between 18 and 29 years old in good health.

Written as DNA, the CDR3 is TGCAGTTACCCCCATGGGGAGCACGGCTACACCTTC. Translating it yields CSYPHGEHGYTF. The chain recombines TRBV29-1 with TRBJ1-2; D is uncertain. This CDR3 has 12 amino acids. Per germline, CDR1 SQVTM and CDR2 ANQGSEA.

The chain is built from TRBV10-3 and TRBJ1-4; possibly TRBD1 for D (6 bases). The CDR3 runs 14 residues. V lost 6 bases and J lost 5, with 13 bases in between. Per germline, CDR1 ENHRY and CDR2 SYGVKD. This CDR3 is CAIRPGHSNEKLFF. CDR3 in DNA: TGTGCCATCAGGCCGGGACATTCAAATGAAAAACTGTTTTTT.

The chain employs TRBV10-1 and TRBJ1-6; D is perhaps TRBD1 (5 bases). Germline V gene data show CDR1 as WNHNN and CDR2 as SYGVQD (reference sequence). The CDR3 is made up of 16 amino acids. V was pared by 6 bases and J by 9 bases, with 21 bases between. The CDR3 here is CASRPGIGAGGSPLHF. The CDR3 DNA sequence: TGCGCCAGCAGACCGGGGATCGGGGCCGGGGGTTCACCCCTCCACTTT.

For this clone: The sample holds other DNA sequences that translate to the same CDR3. The rearrangement uses TRBV5-1 and TRBJ2-5, with D perhaps assigned TRBD1 or TRBD2 (6 bases each). Per germline, CDR1 SGHRS and CDR2 YFSETQ. The V end was cut by 5 bases, the J end by 0 bases, with 11 bases between. This CDR3 contains 14 residues. The CDR3 nucleotides read TGCGCCAGCAGTACCGGGGGCAACCAAGAGACCCAGTACTTC. It codes for CASSTGGNQETQYF.

V usage is TRBV28 and J usage is TRBJ2-7; tentative D call: TRBD1 (7 bases). V was trimmed by 7 bases and J by 1 base, leaving 17 bases between them. Looked up from germline, CDR1 is MDHEN and CDR2 is SYDVKM. CDR3 length equals 15 residues. This CDR3 is CASTNGGGASYEQYF. DNA of the CDR3: TGTGCCAGCACTAATGGAGGGGGCGCATCCTACGAGCAGTACTTC.

The chain links TRBV10-3 to TRBJ2-3, with 10 bases aligning to TRBD1. The junction had 6 bases not matched to a gene; V was cut back by 11 bases and J by 10 bases. Per germline, CDR1 ENHRY and CDR2 SYGVKD. CDR3 length: 11 residues. This chain's CDR3 is CAVGTGEPQYF. The CDR3 bases are TGTGCCGTAGGGACAGGGGAACCGCAGTATTTT.

The genes are TRBV7-2 and TRBJ1-5; 7 bases match TRBD1. After removal of 6 bases from V and 2 bases from J, the junction contained 4 bases not matched to a gene. This CDR3 contains 14 residues. Per the germline V gene, CDR1 is SGHTA and CDR2 is FQGNSA. CDR3 coding DNA: TGTGCCAGCAGGACAGGGTTCGGCAATCAGCCCCAGCATTTT. This translates into CASRTGFGNQPQHF.

In regard to this clone: Other DNA sequences in this sample translate to the same CDR3. J is TRBJ2-1 and V is TRBV7-9; D may correspond to TRBD1 or TRBD2 (5 bases each). CDR3 length: 14 residues. V gave up 0 bases and J gave up 2 bases, with 5 bases separating them. Germline assignment: CDR1 SEHNR and CDR2 FQNEAQ (reference sequence). In DNA form, the CDR3 reads TGTGCCAGCAGCTTAGCGGGGGCCTACAATGAGCAGTTCTTC. This sequence encodes CASSLAGAYNEQFF.

In the case of this clone: One junction end disagrees with the germline gene, perhaps due to a read error. V is TRBV4-3 and J is TRBJ2-1; tentative D call: TRBD1 (6 bases). This CDR3 contains 17 residues. Germline V gene lookup returns CDR1 LGHNA and CDR2 YSLEER. This CDR3 is CASSEDSGALRVNEQFF. For the CDR3, the DNA is TGCGCCAGCAGCGAAGACTCAGGGGCCCTTAGGGTCAATGAGCAGTTCTTC.

As concerns this clone: Additional DNA sequences in this sample encode the identical CDR3. V is TRBV18 and J is TRBJ2-7, with 9 positions matching TRBD2. This CDR3 is built from 14 residues. With 3 bases clipped from V and 0 bases from J, the junction kept 0 bases outside the gene matches. Germline V gives CDR1 KGHSH, CDR2 LQKENI. This chain's CDR3 is CASSPSGSSYEQYF. As DNA, the CDR3 is TGTGCCAGCTCACCTAGCGGGAGCTCCTACGAGCAGTACTTC. The whole variable domain, remainder taken from reference TRBV18 and TRBJ2-7, is NAGVMQNPRHLVRRRGQEARLRCSPMKGHSHVYWYRQLPEEGLKFMVYLQKENIIDESGMPKERFSAEFPKEGPSILRIQQVVRGDSAAYFCASSPSGSSYEQYFGPGTRLTVT.

This chain links TRBV6-5 with TRBJ2-3; possibly TRBD1 for D (6 bases). CDR3 size: 16 residues. CDR1 is MNHEY and CDR2 is SVGAGI in the germline V gene. Trimming took 2 bases from V and 3 from J, leaving 15 bases between them. The CDR3 here is CASSYNTGYGTDTQYF. The CDR3 DNA reads TGTGCCAGCAGTTACAACACAGGGTACGGAACAGATACGCAGTATTTT.

About this clone: The sample has other DNA sequences that encode this CDR3 too. The chain couples TRBV18 to TRBJ2-7; D is undetermined. CDR1 KGHSH and CDR2 LQKENI come from the germline V gene. The CDR3 is 12 amino acids. Trimming took 6 bases from V and 2 from J, leaving 8 bases between them. CDR3 nucleotide sequence: TGTGCCAGCTCTCAATCCACCTACGAGCAGTACTTC. Its protein product is CASSQSTYEQYF.

The chain is built from TRBV6-5 and TRBJ1-2; 9 nucleotides match TRBD1. This CDR3 is built from 16 residues. Germline V gene lookup returns CDR1 MNHEY and CDR2 SVGAGI. V was pared by 0 bases and J by 6 bases, with 8 bases of the junction left unmatched. The CDR3 here is CASSYSTTGGQNGYTF. The CDR3 coding sequence is TGTGCCAGCAGTTACTCGACCACAGGGGGCCAGAATGGCTACACCTTC.

This clone has just a few counts. The chain uses TRBV9 and TRBJ1-5; no firm D call. CDR3 size: 14 residues. The V end lost 0 bases, the J end lost 7 bases, and 11 bases lay between the germline ends. Germline CDR1 SGDLS, CDR2 YYNGEE. The CDR3 region is CASSVADSSQPQHF. Here the CDR3 DNA reads TGTGCCAGCAGCGTAGCAGATTCCTCCCAGCCCCAGCATTTT.

The chain has TRBV27 and TRBJ2-7; 8 bases match TRBD2. The CDR3 totals 14 residues. Germline CDR1 and CDR2: MNHEY and SMNVEV (reference sequence). J lost 2 bases, V lost 3 bases, and 3 bases had no gene match. CDR3 in amino acids: CASSFWREAYEQYF. CDR3 DNA: TGTGCCAGCAGTTTTTGGCGGGAGGCCTACGAGCAGTACTTC.

The chain joins TRBV28 to TRBJ1-2, with 8 bases lining up with TRBD1. Germline V gene sequence: CDR1 MDHEN, CDR2 SYDVKM. Trimming took 3 bases from V and 5 from J; bases not matched to a gene: 11. This CDR3 spans 16 amino acids. The CDR3 sequence is CASSFPPGQGGYGYTF. The CDR3 nucleotides read TGTGCCAGCAGTTTCCCCCCAGGACAGGGCGGATATGGCTACACCTTC.

The chain uses TRBV2 and TRBJ2-7; 12 nucleotides align to TRBD1. V was clipped by 6 bases and J by 5 bases; unmatched bases: 11. The germline gives CDR1 SNHLY, CDR2 FYNNEI. The CDR3 has 16 residues. CDR3 bases: TGTGCCAGCAGGATGTCCGGGACAGGGGGCAGAGACGAGCAGTACTTC. This encodes CASRMSGTGGRDEQYF. Combining the CDR3 with reference TRBV2 and TRBJ2-7 gives the whole variable domain EPEVTQTPSHQVTQMGQEVILRCVPISNHLYFYWYRQILGQKVEFLVSFYNNEISEKSEIFDDQFSVERPDGSNFTLKIRSTKLEDSAMYFCASRMSGTGGRDEQYFGPGTRLTVT.

The chain employs TRBV29-1 and TRBJ2-7; 10 nucleotides agree with TRBD2. J lost 3 bases, V lost 0 bases, and 5 bases had no gene match. CDR3 length: 15 amino acids. Germline V gene lookup returns CDR1 SQVTM and CDR2 ANQGSEA. The CDR3 reads CSVEDQPSGGYEQYF. The CDR3, as DNA: TGCAGCGTTGAAGATCAACCTAGCGGGGGCTACGAGCAGTACTTC.

This rearrangement joins TRBV18 to TRBJ1-5; a weak D match, TRBD1 (5 bases). V was clipped by 3 bases and J by 2 bases, with 20 bases between them. The CDR3 is made up of 18 amino acids. Germline V lookup: CDR1 KGHSH, CDR2 LQKENI. The CDR3 DNA reads as TGTGCCAGCTCACCCTTCCACCCCAGGGTTGCAGGCAATCAGCCCCAGCATTTT. Translated, it gives CASSPFHPRVAGNQPQHF.

The sample holds a few counts of this clone. Other DNA sequences in this specimen translate into the identical CDR3. The chain joins TRBV7-8 to TRBJ1-6, with D maybe TRBD1 (5 bases). V was clipped by 5 bases and J by 8 bases, with 7 bases between them. Germline CDR1 is SGHVS and CDR2 is FQNEAQ. The CDR3 covers 12 residues. In DNA, the CDR3 is TGTGCCAGCAGCCTGGGGGATTCACCCCTCCACTTT. It translates to CASSLGDSPLHF.

The gene calls are TRBV6-5 and TRBJ2-5, with 7 nucleotides matching TRBD2. This CDR3 is 15 amino acids long. J lost 4 bases, V lost 7 bases, and 12 bases had no gene match. Germline assignment: CDR1 MNHEY and CDR2 SVGAGI. The CDR3 DNA reads TGTGCCAGCACCGACTGGACGCCGGGAGGAGAGACCCAGTACTTC. Translating gives CASTDWTPGGETQYF.

V and J are TRBV11-3 and TRBJ1-3; no definite D call. The CDR3 is 12 amino acids. The germline V gene encodes CDR1 SGHNT and CDR2 YENEEA. The germline V and J ends were trimmed by 3 bases and 8 bases, with 8 bases remaining between them. The chain's CDR3 is CASSFGSDTIYF. For the CDR3, the DNA is TGTGCCAGCAGCTTTGGCTCGGACACCATATATTTT.

V usage is TRBV6-5 and J usage is TRBJ2-7; 8 bases are shared with TRBD1. This CDR3 comprises 14 residues. Germline values: CDR1 MNHEY, CDR2 SVGAGI. The trim removed 2 bases at V and 4 bases at J, leaving 4 bases unmatched. CDR3 nucleotides: TGTGCCAGCAGTTACACTCGGACAGGGTACGAGCAGTACTTC. Amino acids: CASSYTRTGYEQYF.

The gene calls are TRBV5-1 and TRBJ2-7; tentatively, D is TRBD2 (6 bases). The CDR3 contains 13 residues. The V and J ends lost 6 bases and 6 bases respectively, with 16 bases between them. Germline V gives CDR1 SGHRS, CDR2 YFSETQ. The CDR3 sequence: CASNRDGSGEQYF. In DNA form, the CDR3 reads TGCGCCAGCAACCGGGACGGGAGTGGCGAGCAGTACTTC.

In nucleotides, the CDR3 is TGTGCCAGCAGTTACACCGAACAGGGGAAAAACACTGAAGCTTTCTTT. Encoded protein: CASSYTEQGKNTEAFF. V usage is TRBV6-6 and J usage is TRBJ1-1; 7 positions agree with TRBD1. The V and J ends lost 2 bases and 2 bases, in that order; junction bases with no gene match: 8. The germline V gene has CDR1 MNHNY and CDR2 SVGAGI (reference sequence). The CDR3 is 16 amino acids.

The chain is built from TRBV7-9 and TRBJ2-1; 7 bases align to TRBD2. J lost 7 bases, V lost 2 bases, and 5 bases had no gene match. This CDR3 is 14 amino acids long. CDR1 and CDR2 (germline): SEHNR, FQNEAQ (reference sequence). CDR3 sequence: CASSLSLALNEQFF. In DNA form, the CDR3 reads TGTGCCAGCAGCTTATCACTAGCGCTGAATGAGCAGTTCTTC.

The rearrangement links TRBV29-1 to TRBJ1-1, with 7 bases lining up with TRBD1. The CDR3 length is 11 residues. Germline V gene lookup returns CDR1 SQVTM and CDR2 ANQGSEA. J gave up 7 bases and V 4 bases, and 3 bases lay outside the gene matches. The CDR3 spells CSVGRDSEAFF. The CDR3 DNA reads TGCAGCGTTGGAAGGGACAGTGAAGCTTTCTTT.

For this clone: Other DNA sequences in this sample translate to the same CDR3. V usage is TRBV6-5 and J usage is TRBJ1-3; D gene ambiguous. Trimming removed 0 bases from V and 0 bases from J, with 6 bases in between. CDR1 and CDR2 from the germline V gene are MNHEY and SVGAGI. CDR3 length: 15 residues. The CDR3 nucleotides are TGTGCCAGCAGTTACTCAGCCTCCTCTGGAAACACCATATATTTT. Amino acids: CASSYSASSGNTIYF.

The gene calls are TRBV18 and TRBJ2-5; TRBD1 is a possible D gene (6 bases). The V end lost 7 bases, the J end lost 0 bases, and 9 bases lay between the germline ends. The CDR3 extends over 13 amino acids. Germline CDR1 KGHSH, CDR2 LQKENI. Here the CDR3 DNA reads TGTGCCAGCTATCACAGGGACCAAGAGACCCAGTACTTC. This gives the protein CASYHRDQETQYF. The variable domain in full, with the rest retrieved from reference TRBV18 and TRBJ2-5, is NAGVMQNPRHLVRRRGQEARLRCSPMKGHSHVYWYRQLPEEGLKFMVYLQKENIIDESGMPKERFSAEFPKEGPSILRIQQVVRGDSAAYFCASYHRDQETQYFGPGTRLLVL.